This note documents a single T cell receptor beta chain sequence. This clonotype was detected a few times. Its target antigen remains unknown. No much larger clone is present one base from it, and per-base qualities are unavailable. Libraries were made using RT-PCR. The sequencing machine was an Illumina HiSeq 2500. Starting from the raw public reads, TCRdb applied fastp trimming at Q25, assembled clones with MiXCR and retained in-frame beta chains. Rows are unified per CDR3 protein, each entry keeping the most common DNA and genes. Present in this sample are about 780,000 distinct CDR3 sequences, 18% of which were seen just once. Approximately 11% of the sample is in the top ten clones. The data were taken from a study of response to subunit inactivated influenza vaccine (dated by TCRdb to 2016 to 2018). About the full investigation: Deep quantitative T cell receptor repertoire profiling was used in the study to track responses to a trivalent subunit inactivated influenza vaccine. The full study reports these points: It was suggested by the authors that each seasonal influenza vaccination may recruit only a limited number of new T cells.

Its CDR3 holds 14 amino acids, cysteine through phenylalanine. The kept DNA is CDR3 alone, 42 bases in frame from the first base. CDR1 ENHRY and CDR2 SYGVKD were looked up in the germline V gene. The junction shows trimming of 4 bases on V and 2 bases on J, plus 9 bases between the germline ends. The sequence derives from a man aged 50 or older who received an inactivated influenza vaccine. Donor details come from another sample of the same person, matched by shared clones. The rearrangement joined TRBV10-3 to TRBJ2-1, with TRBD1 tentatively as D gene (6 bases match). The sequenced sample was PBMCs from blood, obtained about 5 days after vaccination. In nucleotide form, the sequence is TGTGCCATCAGTGGACAGGTACCCTACAATGAGCAGTTCTTC. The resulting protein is CAISGQVPYNEQFF.